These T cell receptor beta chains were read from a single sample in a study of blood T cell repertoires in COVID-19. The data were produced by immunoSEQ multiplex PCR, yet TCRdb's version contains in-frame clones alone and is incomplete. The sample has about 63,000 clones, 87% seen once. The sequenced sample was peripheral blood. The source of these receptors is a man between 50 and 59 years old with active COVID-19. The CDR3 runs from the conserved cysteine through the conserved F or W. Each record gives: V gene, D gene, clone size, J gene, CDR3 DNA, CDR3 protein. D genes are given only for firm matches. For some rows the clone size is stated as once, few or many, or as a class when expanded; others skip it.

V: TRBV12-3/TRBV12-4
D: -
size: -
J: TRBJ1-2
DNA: TGTGCCAGCAGTTTATCCCGGGGATATGGCTACACCTTC
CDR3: CASSLSRGYGYTF

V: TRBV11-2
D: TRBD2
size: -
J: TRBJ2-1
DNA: TGTGCCAGCAGCGCACTAGCGGGAGGGAAGGATGAGCAGTTCTTC
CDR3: CASSALAGGKDEQFF

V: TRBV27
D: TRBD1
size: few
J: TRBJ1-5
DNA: TGTGCCAGCAGTATCCGGGACAGGACCCATCAGCCCCAGCATTTT
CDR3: CASSIRDRTHQPQHF

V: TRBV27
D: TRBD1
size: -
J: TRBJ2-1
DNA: TGTGCCAGCAGATGGACAGGGTACAATGAGCAGTTCTTC
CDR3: CASRWTGYNEQFF

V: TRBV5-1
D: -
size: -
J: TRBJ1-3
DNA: TGCGCCAGCAGCTTGATTGGGCAGGAACACTCTGGAAACACCATATATTTT
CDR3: CASSLIGQEHSGNTIYF

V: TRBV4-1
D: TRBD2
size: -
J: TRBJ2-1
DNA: TGCGCCAGCAGGCAAACTAGCGGGATGTCTGGCGAGCAGTTCTTC
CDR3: CASRQTSGMSGEQFF

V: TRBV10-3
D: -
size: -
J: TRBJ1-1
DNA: TGTGCCATCAGTGAACAGGGAAACACTGAAGCTTTCTTT
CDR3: CAISEQGNTEAFF

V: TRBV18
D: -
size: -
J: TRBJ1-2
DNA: TGTGCCAGCTCATCAGCCGACGGGAGGGGCTACACCTTC
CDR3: CASSSADGRGYTF

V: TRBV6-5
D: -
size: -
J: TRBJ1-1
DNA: TGTGCCAGCAGAGTCGACAGCCCGAGTGAAGCTTTCTTT
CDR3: CASRVDSPSEAFF

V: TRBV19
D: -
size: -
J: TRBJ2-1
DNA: TGTGCCAGTAGTATATCGACGGGTGAGCAGTTCTTC
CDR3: CASSISTGEQFF

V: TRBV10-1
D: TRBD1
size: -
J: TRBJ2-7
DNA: TGCGCCAGCAGTGGGGCAGAGGGACAGGGGATTAACGAGCAGTACTTC
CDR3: CASSGAEGQGINEQYF

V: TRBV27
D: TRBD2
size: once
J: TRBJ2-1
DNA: TGTGCCAGCAGGAGAGTGGGGGGGAATGAGCAGTTCTTC
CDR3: CASRRVGGNEQFF

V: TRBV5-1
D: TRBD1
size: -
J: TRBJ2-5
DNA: TGCGCCAGCAGCTCTGGACAGGTCCAAGAGACCCAGTACTTC
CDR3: CASSSGQVQETQYF

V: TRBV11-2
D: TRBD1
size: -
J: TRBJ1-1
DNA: TGTGCCAGCAGCCTCTCGACAGGGCATGCTTTCTTT
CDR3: CASSLSTGHAFF

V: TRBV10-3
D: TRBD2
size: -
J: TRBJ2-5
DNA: TGTGCCATCAGTGGAAGAGCGGGGGGGAAAATGGAGACCCAGTACTTC
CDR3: CAISGRAGGKMETQYF

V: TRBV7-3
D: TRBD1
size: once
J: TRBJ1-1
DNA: TGTGCCAGCAGCTTTCGGATGGGGACAGGTAATGAAGCTTTCTTT
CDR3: CASSFRMGTGNEAFF

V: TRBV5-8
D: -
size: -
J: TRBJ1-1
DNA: TGTGCCAGCAGCTTTCTTACTCGGGTTGAAGCTTTCTTT
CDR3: CASSFLTRVEAFF

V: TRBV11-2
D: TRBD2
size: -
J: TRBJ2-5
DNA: TGTGCCAGCAGCTCCCTTAAAAGGACTAGCGGGAGTCTAGAGACCCAGTACTTC
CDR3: CASSSLKRTSGSLETQYF

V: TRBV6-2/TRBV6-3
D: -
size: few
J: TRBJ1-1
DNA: TGTGCCAGCAGTTACACAAGTTCGAACACTGAAGCTTTCTTT
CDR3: CASSYTSSNTEAFF

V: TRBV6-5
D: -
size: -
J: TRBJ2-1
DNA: TGTGCCAGCAGGCGGGGTCCCAGGTACAATGAGCAGTTCTTC
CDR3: CASRRGPRYNEQFF

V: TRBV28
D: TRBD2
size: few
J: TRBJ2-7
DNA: TGTGCCAGCAGTCTTTCTTGGCCGGGACTAGCGGGAGGGGAGCAGTACTTC
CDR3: CASSLSWPGLAGGEQYF

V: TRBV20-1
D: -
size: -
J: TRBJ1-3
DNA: TGCAGTGCTAGTAAAGCCCTGGGACTTTCTGGAAACACCATATATTTT
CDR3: CSASKALGLSGNTIYF

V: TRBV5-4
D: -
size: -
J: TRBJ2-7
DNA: TGTGCCAGCAGCACAGATCACCTTCGGGAGCAGTACTTC
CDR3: CASSTDHLREQYF

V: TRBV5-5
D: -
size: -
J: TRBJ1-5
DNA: TGTGCCAGCAGCTTGTCAGTTTATAGCAATCAGCCCCAGCATTTT
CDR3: CASSLSVYSNQPQHF

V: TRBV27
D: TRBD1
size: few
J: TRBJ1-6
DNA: TGTGCCAGCAGTGCCCGCGGGACAGCTCATAATTCACCCCTCCACTTT
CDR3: CASSARGTAHNSPLHF

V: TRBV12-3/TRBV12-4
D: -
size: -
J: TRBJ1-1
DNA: TGTGCCAGCAGCAAAGGGGGAACTGAAGCTTTCTTT
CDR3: CASSKGGTEAFF

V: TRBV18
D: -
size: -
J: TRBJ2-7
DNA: TGTGCCAGCTCTCCGCGCGACGAGCAGTACTTC
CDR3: CASSPRDEQYF

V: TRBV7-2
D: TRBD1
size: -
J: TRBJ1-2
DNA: TGTGCCAGCAGCAAAGGGACAGAATATGGCTACACCTTC
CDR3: CASSKGTEYGYTF

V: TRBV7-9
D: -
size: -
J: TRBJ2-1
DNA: TGTGCCAGCAGGTACAGGGAGAATGAGCAGTTCTTC
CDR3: CASRYRENEQFF

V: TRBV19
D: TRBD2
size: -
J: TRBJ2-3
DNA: TGTGCCAGCGCGGGAGAGACGGGCACAGATACGCAGTATTTT
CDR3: CASAGETGTDTQYF

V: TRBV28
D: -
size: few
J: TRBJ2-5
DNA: TGTGCCAGCAGTTTAAATTTCGGGGAGACCCAGTACTTC
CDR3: CASSLNFGETQYF

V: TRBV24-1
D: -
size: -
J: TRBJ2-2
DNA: TGTGCCACCAGCACTCAAGGGGGAACCGGGGAGCTGTTTTTT
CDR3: CATSTQGGTGELFF

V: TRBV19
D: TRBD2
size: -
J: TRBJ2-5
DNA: TGTGCCAGTAGTATCGGACTAGCGGGGGTGACCCAGTACTTC
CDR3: CASSIGLAGVTQYF

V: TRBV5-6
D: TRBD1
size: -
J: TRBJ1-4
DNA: TGTGCCAGCAGCTCGCTGTGGGGACAGGGGACAACTAATGAAAAACTGTTTTTT
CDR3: CASSSLWGQGTTNEKLFF

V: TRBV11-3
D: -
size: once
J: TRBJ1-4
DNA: TGTGCCAGCAGCTTAGGTGGCAGAACTAATGAAAAACTGTTTTTT
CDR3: CASSLGGRTNEKLFF

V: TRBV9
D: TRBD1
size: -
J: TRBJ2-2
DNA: TGTGCCAGCAGCGTAGTAGGGGGCAACGGGGAGCTGTTTTTT
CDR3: CASSVVGGNGELFF

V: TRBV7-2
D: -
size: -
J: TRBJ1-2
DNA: TGTGCCAGCAGCTTAGTCGGGAGGACCAACAATGGCTACACCTTC
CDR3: CASSLVGRTNNGYTF

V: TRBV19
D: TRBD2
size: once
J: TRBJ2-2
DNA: TGTGCCAGTAGGAGCGGGAGGGCGGGCACCGGGGAGCTGTTTTTT
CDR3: CASRSGRAGTGELFF

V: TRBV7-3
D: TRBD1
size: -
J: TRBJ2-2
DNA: TGTGCCAGCAGCGCCGCGGGGACAGGGGCTCCCGGGGAGCTGTTTTTT
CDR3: CASSAAGTGAPGELFF

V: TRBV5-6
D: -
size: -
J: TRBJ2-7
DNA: TGTGCCAGCAGCTTTCCGGGACTTGATGCGACCGAGCAGTACTTC
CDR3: CASSFPGLDATEQYF

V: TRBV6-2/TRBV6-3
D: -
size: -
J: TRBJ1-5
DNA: TGTGCCAGCAGCCCGACAGGTGGTCAGCCCCAGCATTTT
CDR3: CASSPTGGQPQHF

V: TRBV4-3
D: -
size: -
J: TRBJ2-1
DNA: TGCGCCAGCAGGCCGGGACGGGAGAGCGATGAGCAGTTCTTC
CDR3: CASRPGRESDEQFF

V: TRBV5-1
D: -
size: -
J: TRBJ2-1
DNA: TGCGCCAGCAGCTTGGATTCGACAGGTTACAATGAGCAGTTCTTC
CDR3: CASSLDSTGYNEQFF

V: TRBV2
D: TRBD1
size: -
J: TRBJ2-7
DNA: TGTGCCAGCAGTGAGGACAGGGGTTCCTACGAGCAGTACTTC
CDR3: CASSEDRGSYEQYF

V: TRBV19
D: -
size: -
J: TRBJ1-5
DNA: TGTGCCAGTAGTATAGATCAGGGCGGAAAATATAGCAATCAGCCCCAGCATTTT
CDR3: CASSIDQGGKYSNQPQHF

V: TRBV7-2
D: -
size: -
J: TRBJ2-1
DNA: TGTGCCAGCAGCTTTTCCACAGGAATGACTGAGCAGTTCTTC
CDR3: CASSFSTGMTEQFF

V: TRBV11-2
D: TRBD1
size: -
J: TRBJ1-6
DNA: TGTGCCAGCAGCTTCCGACAGGGTCGCCTCCACTTT
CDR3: CASSFRQGRLHF

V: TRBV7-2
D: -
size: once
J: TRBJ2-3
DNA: TGTGCCAGCACCCCCGGGGTTACAGATACGCAGTATTTT
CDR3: CASTPGVTDTQYF

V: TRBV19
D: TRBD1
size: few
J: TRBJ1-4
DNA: TGTGCCAGTAGGGGACAGGGAAAAGGGCGAACTAATGAAAAACTGTTTTTT
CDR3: CASRGQGKGRTNEKLFF

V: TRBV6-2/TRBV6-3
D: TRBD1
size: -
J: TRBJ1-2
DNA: TGTGCCAGCAGTACCTTGACAGGGGCTCGTAGGGGCTACACCTTC
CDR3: CASSTLTGARRGYTF

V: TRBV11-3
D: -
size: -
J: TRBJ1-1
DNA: TGTGCCAGCAGCTCTTATTATAGGACTCTGAACACTGAAGCTTTCTTT
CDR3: CASSSYYRTLNTEAFF

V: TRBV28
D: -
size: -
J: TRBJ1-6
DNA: TGTGCCAGCAGCCAGGGTGTGAAGGGTAGTTCACCCCTCCACTTT
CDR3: CASSQGVKGSSPLHF

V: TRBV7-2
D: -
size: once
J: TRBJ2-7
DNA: TGTGCCAGCAGATTAGGGGCCCCAGGCGAGCAGTACTTC
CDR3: CASRLGAPGEQYF

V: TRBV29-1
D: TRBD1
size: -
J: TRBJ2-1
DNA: TGCAGCGTTGAAGATTTGAGTGAGAGGGGGCGCGAGTCCAGCAATGAGCAGTTCTTC
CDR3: CSVEDLSERGRESSNEQFF

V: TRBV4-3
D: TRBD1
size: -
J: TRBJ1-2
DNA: TGCGCCAGCAGCCAAGAGACAGGGCGACCAAACTATGGCTACACCTTC
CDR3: CASSQETGRPNYGYTF